This note documents a single TCR beta chain sequence. Treatment meaning: oral pan-JAK inhibitor, 5-10 mg twice daily. This sample is drawn from a study of CD8+ T cells in alopecia areata. It was cDNA, reverse transcribed from extracted RNA, that served as the sequencing template. The repertoire was sequenced with immunoSEQ multiplex PCR; TCRdb's copy has only in-frame clones and lacks some. Of 95,000 to 120,000 clones in the sample, 55% to 60% were seen once. Germline V gene data show CDR1 as LGHNA and CDR2 as YSLEER. The CDR3 is made up of 13 amino acids. V lost 0 bases and J 4 bases, leaving 6 bases between the germline ends.

The TCR originated in a human donor with alopecia areata. The sample here was CD4+ T cells sorted from blood, taken at week 24, from a patient treated with tofacitinib. The rearrangement joins TRBV4-3 to TRBJ2-5, with D possibly being TRBD2 (5 bases). CDR3 sequence (DNA): TGCGCCAGCAGCCAAGAACGGGGAGAGACCCAGTACTTC. Translation: CASSQERGETQYF.